Presented here are 15 T cell receptor beta chains from one specimen sequenced in a study of early stage breast cancer tumors. Method: immunoSEQ multiplex PCR; TCRdb's copy keeps in-frame clones and lacks some. Of about 51,000 clones in the sample, around 80% were seen once. The sample consisted of blood. Receptor source: a person aged 40-50 years with breast cancer.

The chain couples TRBV7-2 to TRBJ1-1; D not resolved. Germline CDR1 and CDR2: SGHTA and FQGNSA. This CDR3 is 14 amino acids long. The ends were cut back, 6 bases at V and 1 base at J, with 12 bases in the middle. As DNA, the CDR3 is TGTGCCAGCAGTAAAGACATCGAGAACACTGAAGCTTTCTTT. It specifies CASSKDIENTEAFF.

V gene TRBV19 combines with J gene TRBJ1-5; 7 bases are a match to TRBD1. Per germline, CDR1 LNHDA and CDR2 SQIVND (reference sequence). The CDR3 length is 14 residues. The V gene end was trimmed by 6 bases and the J gene end by 4 bases; junction bases not matched to a gene: 6. The CDR3 loop is CASRETGTNQPQHF. In nucleotides, the CDR3 is TGTGCCAGTAGGGAGACAGGGACAAATCAGCCCCAGCATTTT.

This clone is a singleton in its sample. The chain recombines TRBV6-1 with TRBJ2-2; 11 nucleotides agree with TRBD1. Per germline, CDR1 MNHNS and CDR2 SASEGT. CDR3 length equals 17 residues. Losses at the gene ends were 4 bases for V and 4 bases for J; bases not matched to a gene: 8. The chain's CDR3 is CASSGTGGGSRTGELFF. The CDR3 DNA follows: TGTGCCAGCAGTGGGACAGGGGGCGGGTCCCGCACCGGGGAGCTGTTTTTT.

The genes are TRBV27 and TRBJ2-3, with D hard to call. The V end was cut by 6 bases, the J end by 0 bases, with 7 bases between. The CDR3 has 13 residues. Germline V gives CDR1 MNHEY, CDR2 SMNVEV (reference sequence). The CDR3 coding sequence is TGTGCCAGCAGACCCCTTAGCACAGATACGCAGTATTTT. Translation: CASRPLSTDTQYF.

The J gene is TRBJ2-2, the V gene TRBV5-6; 10 bases fit TRBD2. Germline assignment: CDR1 SGHDT and CDR2 YYEEEE. There are 16 residues in the CDR3. The junction had 3 bases not matched to a gene; V was cut back by 4 bases and J by 0 bases. The CDR3 region is CASSPLAGANTGELFF. CDR3 bases: TGTGCCAGCAGCCCTCTAGCGGGAGCGAACACCGGGGAGCTGTTTTTT.

This sequence joins TRBV30 and TRBJ2-5; D is perhaps TRBD1 (6 bases). The CDR3 sequence is 14 residues long. Trimming removed 2 bases at V and 3 bases at J, with 13 bases between. The V gene's germline CDR1 is GTSNPN and CDR2 SVGIG (reference sequence). CDR3 nucleotides: TGTGCCTGGAGTCTAACAGGGAGTGAAGAGACCCAGTACTTC. This gives the protein CAWSLTGSEETQYF. Based on the CDR3 plus reference TRBV30 and TRBJ2-5, the full variable domain is SQTIHQWPATLVQPVGSPLSLECTVEGTSNPNLYWYRQAAGRGLQLLFYSVGIGQISSEVPQNLSASRPQDRQFILSSKKLLLSDSGFYLCAWSLTGSEETQYFGPGTRLLVL.

V and J are TRBV14 and TRBJ2-7, with D tentatively TRBD1 (6 bases). V lost 4 bases to trimming and J lost 6 bases, with 13 bases between them. From germline, CDR1 is SGHDN and CDR2 FVKESK. The CDR3 sequence is 13 residues long. The CDR3 region has the DNA TGTGCCAGCAGCCGCATCCGAGGGGGCGAGCAGTACTTC. It encodes CASSRIRGGEQYF.

This clone was observed once. DNA of the CDR3: TGTGCCAGCAGCTCCGGACTAGCGGGAGTTGCGGGGGAGCTGTTTTTT. Amino acid sequence: CASSSGLAGVAGELFF. The rearrangement uses TRBV13 and TRBJ2-2, with 13 bases matching TRBD2. CDR1 PRHDT and CDR2 FYEKMQ come from the germline V gene (reference sequence). J gave up 8 bases and V 4 bases, and 7 bases lay outside the gene matches. This CDR3 contains 16 residues.

This clone was observed a handful of times. V and J are TRBV6-6 and TRBJ1-1; unclear D gene. Germline V gene data show CDR1 as MNHNY and CDR2 as SVGAGI (reference sequence). The CDR3 loop spans 13 amino acids. Trimming removed 0 bases at V and 3 bases at J, with 5 bases between. Here the CDR3 DNA reads TGTGCCAGCAGTTACTCAGTCGACACTGAAGCTTTCTTT. Amino acid sequence: CASSYSVDTEAFF.

The chain employs TRBV5-4 and TRBJ1-4, with D unresolved. Between the trimmed V and J ends, which lost 1 base and 4 bases, there was a span of 8 bases. CDR3 length: 14 amino acids. Germline-derived CDR1 and CDR2 are SGHNT and YYREEE (reference sequence). Here the CDR3 reads CASSLPGSNEKLFF. The CDR3 DNA sequence: TGTGCCAGCAGCTTGCCCGGGAGTAATGAAAAACTGTTTTTT. The full variable domain, with the rest looked up from reference TRBV5-4 and TRBJ1-4, is ETGVTQSPTHLIKTRGQQVTLRCSSQSGHNTVSWYQQALGQGPQFIFQYYREEENGRGNFPPRFSGLQFPNYSSELNVNALELDDSALYLCASSLPGSNEKLFFGSGTQLSVL.

The V gene is TRBV11-1, the J gene TRBJ1-4; 8 nucleotides line up with TRBD1. This CDR3 spans 14 amino acids. V shed 4 bases and J 14 bases; nucleotides not matched to a gene: 12. Germline CDR1 SGHAT, CDR2 FQDESV (reference sequence). CDR3 sequence reads: CASSSDRAGQLLFF. The DNA for the CDR3 is TGTGCCAGCAGCTCGGACAGGGCCGGTCAGTTGCTGTTTTTT.

Written as DNA, the CDR3 is TGTGCCAGCAGTTACCTCTTGGGGGATACGCAGTATTTT. Its protein product is CASSYLLGDTQYF. The chain employs TRBV6-4 and TRBJ2-3; no definite D call. The CDR3 runs to 13 residues. Trimming left V 5 bases short and J 6 bases short, with 12 bases between. Looked up from germline, CDR1 is MRHNA and CDR2 is SNTAGT.

This sequence joins TRBV11-3 and TRBJ2-1, with a weak D call TRBD1 (5 bases). This CDR3 spans 15 amino acids. Germline CDR1 reads SGHNT; CDR2 reads YENEEA. V gave up 1 base and J gave up 7 bases, with 14 bases separating them. This CDR3 is CASSLGRSTDNEQFF. The CDR3 bases are TGTGCCAGCAGCTTAGGCCGATCGACAGATAATGAGCAGTTCTTC.

The chain employs TRBV7-9 and TRBJ2-2, with TRBD2 identical over 11 bases. The CDR3 extends over 15 amino acids. CDR1 and CDR2 from the germline V gene are SEHNR and FQNEAQ (reference sequence). Trimming at V came to 7 bases and at J to 5 bases, leaving 6 bases not matched to a gene. CDR3: CASTRTSGLTGELFF. As DNA, the CDR3 is TGTGCCAGCACCCGGACTAGCGGGTTAACCGGGGAGCTGTTTTTT.

The CDR3 loop reads CASSYSTYEQYF. Written as DNA, the CDR3 is TGTGCCAGCAGTTACTCCACCTACGAGCAGTACTTC. The rearrangement joins TRBV6-5 to TRBJ2-7; D uncertain. Trimming pared 0 bases from V and 2 bases from J, leaving 2 bases between. CDR1 MNHEY and CDR2 SVGAGI come from the germline V gene. CDR3 length: 12 amino acids.